The 18 T cell receptor beta chains given below trace back to one sample, sequenced in a study of T cells after yellow fever vaccination. TCRdb ran MiXCR on the 5' RACE reads and lists one entry per CDR3 protein. The sample has more than 120,000 distinct CDR3 sequences; more than 6% are singletons. Sequencing used CD4+ T cells sorted from PBMCs, obtained 5 days after the yellow fever booster vaccination. The receptors shown here come from a man aged 25-45 years who received the YFV17D yellow fever vaccine.

There are many counts of this clonotype. The CDR3 reads CASSLHSATGDTQYF. As DNA, the CDR3 is TGTGCCAGCAGCTTACATAGCGCTACCGGAGATACGCAGTATTTT. The rearrangement uses TRBV7-6 and TRBJ2-3, with D maybe TRBD2 (5 bases). The CDR3 extends over 15 amino acids. Germline loops: CDR1 SGHVS, CDR2 FNYEAQ. Trimming shortened V by 2 bases and J by 5 bases, and 14 bases separated the two germline ends.

This clonotype was recorded once. A read error may be the cause here, since a much bigger clone is one base away. The gene calls are TRBV20-1 and TRBJ2-1, with 8 bases matching TRBD2. The V gene's germline CDR1 is DFQATT and CDR2 SNEGSKA (reference sequence). This CDR3 has 14 amino acids. Losses at the gene ends were 6 bases for V and 7 bases for J; bases not matched to a gene: 11. CDR3 sequence: CSATGTRGTNEQFF. The CDR3 nucleotides read TGCAGTGCGACCGGGACTAGAGGGACTAATGAGCAGTTCTTC.

The chain couples TRBV15 to TRBJ2-1; possibly TRBD1 for D (5 bases). The CDR3 totals 16 residues. CDR1 and CDR2 from the germline V gene are LNHNV and YYDKDF (reference sequence). V lost 0 bases to trimming and J lost 7 bases, with 16 bases between them. The CDR3 region is CATSRDRGRASNEQFF. The DNA for the CDR3 is TGTGCCACCAGCAGAGATAGGGGCAGGGCTTCGAATGAGCAGTTCTTC.

This clonotype showed up many times. The rearrangement joins TRBV5-1 to TRBJ2-7; 9 bases line up with TRBD2. J lost 3 bases, V lost 4 bases, and 5 bases had no gene match. Germline V gives CDR1 SGHRS, CDR2 YFSETQ. The CDR3 length is 14 residues. DNA for the CDR3: TGCGCCAGCAGCAAGACTAGCGGAGTCTACGAGCAGTACTTC. Protein product: CASSKTSGVYEQYF.

This clonotype came up many times. V usage is TRBV18 and J usage is TRBJ2-4; D is possibly TRBD1 or TRBD2 (7 bases each). The CDR3 is made up of 20 amino acids. V shed 0 bases and J shed 0 bases, with 21 bases lying between them. Germline CDR1 reads KGHSH; CDR2 reads LQKENI. CDR3 DNA: TGTGCCAGCTCACCACCAAGCGGCGGAGGGAGGGGGCTAGCCAAAAACATTCAGTACTTC. This codes for CASSPPSGGGRGLAKNIQYF.

This clonotype was observed many times. V gene TRBV7-2 combines with J gene TRBJ2-7; 7 nucleotides line up with TRBD1. CDR1 and CDR2 (germline): SGHTA, FQGNSA. Trimming removed 6 bases from V and 2 bases from J; junction bases left unmatched: 4. The CDR3 sequence is 13 residues long. CDR3 DNA sequence: TGTGCCAGCAGACTAACAGGGGCCTACGAGCAGTACTTC. Its translation: CASRLTGAYEQYF.

This clonotype was seen ten or more times. The chain uses TRBV7-2 and TRBJ2-1; a weak D match, TRBD2 (7 bases). Per the germline V gene, CDR1 is SGHTA and CDR2 is FQGNSA. This CDR3 comprises 12 residues. V dropped 2 bases and J dropped 10 bases, with 9 bases sitting between them. The CDR3 is CASSLSGTEQFF. The CDR3 bases are TGTGCCAGCAGCTTAAGCGGGACAGAGCAGTTCTTC.

There are many counts of this clonotype. V is TRBV12-3 or TRBV12-4 and J is TRBJ2-7, with 10 nucleotides matching TRBD1. The CDR3 spans 16 residues. Losses at the gene ends were 1 base for V and 3 bases for J; bases not matched to a gene: 6. CDR3 region: CASSLVTGTGDYEQYF. Here the CDR3 DNA reads TGTGCCAGCAGTTTAGTTACCGGGACAGGGGACTACGAGCAGTACTTC.

The chain joins TRBV5-4 to TRBJ2-3, with D maybe TRBD2 (6 bases). The CDR3 spans 13 residues. CDR1 is SGHNT, CDR2 YYREEE, per germline (reference sequence). The V end lost 3 bases, the J end lost 3 bases, and 8 bases lay between the germline ends. The DNA of the CDR3 is TGTGCCAGCAGCTGGAGGGGAACAGATACGCAGTATTTT. Protein sequence: CASSWRGTDTQYF.

Note on this clonotype: A clone one base away is much larger, so this may be a read error. V is TRBV6-5 and J is TRBJ2-3, with a weak D call TRBD2 (5 bases). The CDR3 contains 14 residues. Germline CDR1 MNHEY, CDR2 SVGAGI. The V gene lost 2 bases and the J gene lost 8 bases, with 14 bases spanning the gap. CDR3 residues: CASSYRGAPGTQYF. Written as DNA, the CDR3 is TGTGCCAGCAGTTACCGGGGAGCGCCGGGTACGCAGTATTTT.

This clonotype was seen many times. The genes are TRBV4-2 and TRBJ2-5; TRBD2 matches at 7 bases. V lost 4 bases to trimming and J lost 3 bases; unmatched junction nucleotides: 11. The CDR3 runs 16 residues. Germline CDR1 is LGHNA and CDR2 is YNFKEQ. CDR3 in amino acids: CASSPLGRELEETQYF. The CDR3 coding sequence is TGTGCCAGCAGCCCCCTGGGGCGGGAGTTGGAAGAGACCCAGTACTTC.

This clonotype was observed many times. This chain joins TRBV20-1 and TRBJ2-7; 10 nucleotides align to TRBD1. This CDR3 is 16 amino acids long. Trimming removed 2 bases from V and 4 bases from J; junction bases left unmatched: 11. Germline V gives CDR1 DFQATT, CDR2 SNEGSKA (reference sequence). The CDR3 protein is CSARFGSRTGGYEQYF. Here the CDR3 DNA reads TGCAGTGCTAGATTTGGGTCTCGGACAGGGGGTTACGAGCAGTACTTC.

This clonotype was seen at least ten times. This chain joins TRBV7-2 and TRBJ2-1; no reliable D call. Between the trimmed V and J ends, which lost 5 bases and 7 bases, there was a span of 15 bases. The V gene's germline CDR1 is SGHTA and CDR2 FQGNSA. The CDR3 runs to 14 residues. The CDR3 protein is CASSPSRGSNEQFF. CDR3 DNA sequence: TGTGCCAGCAGCCCCAGTCGAGGAAGTAATGAGCAGTTCTTC.

Ten or more counts support this clonotype. The chain couples TRBV30 to TRBJ2-1; tentative D call: TRBD1 (5 bases). The germline CDR1 and CDR2 sequences are GTSNPN and SVGIG (reference sequence). This CDR3 has 15 residues. V was trimmed by 5 bases and J by 8 bases, leaving 22 bases between them. The CDR3: CAWVGKGQVLYEQFF. The DNA for the CDR3 is TGTGCCTGGGTCGGAAAGGGGCAGGTACTCTATGAGCAGTTCTTC. The full variable domain, its missing parts supplied by reference TRBV30 and TRBJ2-1, is SQTIHQWPATLVQPVGSPLSLECTVEGTSNPNLYWYRQAAGRGLQLLFYSVGIGQISSEVPQNLSASRPQDRQFILSSKKLLLSDSGFYLCAWVGKGQVLYEQFFGPGTRLTVL.

This clonotype occurred many times. This chain joins TRBV7-2 and TRBJ2-1; 9 bases match TRBD1. J gave up 5 bases and V 0 bases, and 5 bases lay outside the gene matches. Per germline, CDR1 SGHTA and CDR2 FQGNSA. This CDR3 region has 16 residues. The chain's CDR3 is CASSLAGTGFDNEQFF. CDR3 DNA: TGTGCCAGCAGCTTAGCGGGGACAGGGTTCGACAATGAGCAGTTCTTC.

This clonotype has a count of ten or more. The V gene is TRBV7-2, the J gene TRBJ2-3; no definite D call. Trimming stripped 1 base from V and 7 bases from J, with 15 bases between. Germline values: CDR1 SGHTA, CDR2 FQGNSA. CDR3 length equals 15 residues. In DNA, the CDR3 is TGTGCCAGCAGCTTAGTGGGTGGGCCGGGTAATACGCAGTATTTT. It yields the protein CASSLVGGPGNTQYF.

There are many counts of this clonotype. The V call is TRBV6-2 or TRBV6-3, the J call TRBJ2-3; 11 bases line up with TRBD2. The V and J ends lost 5 bases and 4 bases, in that order; junction bases with no gene match: 5. This CDR3 region has 15 residues. Germline loops: CDR1 MNHEY, CDR2 SVGEGT. As DNA, the CDR3 is TGTGCCAGCAGTGTCGGGACTAGCGGCGCAGATACGCAGTATTTT. Translating gives CASSVGTSGADTQYF.

This clonotype occurred a few times. The rearrangement uses TRBV4-3 and TRBJ2-2; TRBD1 might be the D (7 bases). The V gene lost 0 bases and the J gene lost 4 bases, with 18 bases spanning the gap. The CDR3 is 18 amino acids. The V gene's germline CDR1 is LGHNA and CDR2 YSLEER. This chain's CDR3 is CASSQDQGGEFGTGELFF. For the CDR3, the DNA is TGCGCCAGCAGCCAAGATCAGGGGGGAGAATTTGGCACCGGGGAGCTGTTTTTT.